This T cell receptor beta chain was sequenced in a study of control samples from healthy donors and cancer patients. Repertoires were generated with immunoSEQ multiplex PCR, while TCRdb's copy carries only in-frame clones and drops some. Of some 71,000 clones in the sample, over 75% were seen once. The germline V gene encodes CDR1 SEHNR and CDR2 FQNEAQ (reference sequence). The germline V and J ends were trimmed by 4 bases and 14 bases, with 20 bases remaining between them. There are 13 residues in the CDR3. The source of this sequence is a woman aged 45-60 years with colorectal cancer. The rearrangement joins TRBV7-9 to TRBJ1-2; maybe TRBD1 (6 bases). Sequenced sample: PBMCs. CDR3 in amino acids: CASSSSGQPVGTF. The CDR3, as DNA: TGTGCCAGCAGCTCTTCTGGACAGCCGGTTGGGACCTTC.